The 12 T cell receptor beta chains reported below all come from one sample, sequenced in a study of blood T cell repertoires in COVID-19. This table comes from immunoSEQ multiplex PCR, and its TCRdb copy is limited to in-frame clones, with some not included. The sample lists about 150,000 clones; approximately 78% were seen once. Sequenced: peripheral blood. Receptors originate from an elderly man with acute or convalescent COVID-19.

This chain uses TRBV29-1 with TRBJ2-7; D is perhaps TRBD1 (8 bases). The CDR3 consists of 14 residues. The V gene's germline CDR1 is SQVTM and CDR2 ANQGSEA. Trimming removed 6 bases at V and 4 bases at J, with 19 bases between. The CDR3 region has the DNA TGCAGCGTAACCGGACAGGGAGGGACGTACGAGCAGTACTTC. Translated, it gives CSVTGQGGTYEQYF.

In DNA, the CDR3 is TGCGCCAGCAGCCCCCGGGACTATAGCAATCAGCCCCAGCATTTT. This gives the protein CASSPRDYSNQPQHF. The chain carries TRBV4-1 and TRBJ1-5, with D possibly matching TRBD1 (5 bases). Germline V lookup: CDR1 MGHRA, CDR2 YSYEKL. CDR3 size: 15 residues. The ends were cut back, 4 bases at V and 0 bases at J, with 10 bases in the middle.

This clone was counted once. This chain connects TRBV10-3 to TRBJ2-5; the D is unclear. Germline lookup yields CDR1 ENHRY and CDR2 SYGVKD. The CDR3 is 11 residues long. Trimming removed 6 bases at V and 1 base at J, with 3 bases between. CDR3 bases: TGTGCCATCAGCAGCCAAGAGACCCAGTACTTC. It specifies CAISSQETQYF.

The chain combines TRBV3-1 (or the pseudogene TRBV3-2) with TRBJ2-1; TRBD2 aligns across 12 bases. The CDR3 sequence is 15 residues long. The junction had 8 bases not matched to a gene; V was cut back by 4 bases and J by 10 bases. Germline V gene lookup returns CDR1 LGHDT and CDR2 YNNKEL (reference sequence). This chain's CDR3 is CASSPGLAGLEEQFF. CDR3 sequence (DNA): TGTGCCAGCAGCCCCGGACTAGCGGGGTTGGAAGAGCAGTTCTTC.

The V call is TRBV6-1, the J call TRBJ1-2; 8 bases are shared with TRBD1. Unmatched junction bases numbered 9, after V lost 4 bases and J lost 2 bases. Germline V gene sequence: CDR1 MNHNS, CDR2 SASEGT. This CDR3 has 16 residues. CDR3 amino acids: CASSAVPTGANYGYTF. The CDR3 bases are TGTGCCAGCAGTGCGGTACCGACAGGGGCCAACTATGGCTACACCTTC.

The chain uses TRBV24-1 and TRBJ1-5, with TRBD1 identical over 8 bases. Germline CDR1 is KGHDR and CDR2 is SFDVKD. This CDR3 is 14 amino acids long. J was trimmed by 5 bases and V by 9 bases; bases with no gene match: 8. The CDR3 region is CATAPTGEYQPQHF. CDR3 bases: TGTGCCACCGCACCGACAGGGGAATATCAGCCCCAGCATTTT.

The rearrangement joins TRBV9 to TRBJ2-5; D is possibly TRBD2 (6 bases). Germline V gene sequence: CDR1 SGDLS, CDR2 YYNGEE. The CDR3 totals 15 residues. V lost 3 bases to trimming and J lost 4 bases, with 16 bases between them. This CDR3 is CASSGGVGGGETQYF. The CDR3 coding sequence is TGTGCCAGCAGCGGAGGTGTGGGGGGAGGAGAGACCCAGTACTTC. Looking up the rest from reference TRBV9 and TRBJ2-5 gives the full variable domain: DSGVTQTPKHLITATGQRVTLRCSPRSGDLSVYWYQQSLDQGLQFLIQYYNGEERAKGNILERFSAQQFPDLHSELNLSSLELGDSALYFCASSGGVGGGETQYFGPGTRLLVL.

This clone was counted between two and nine times. The chain carries TRBV6-1 and TRBJ1-5, with 9 bases that match TRBD1. CDR3 length equals 19 residues. CDR1 MNHNS and CDR2 SASEGT come from the germline V gene. V shed 2 bases, J shed 1 base, and the junction held 12 bases outside the gene matches. In nucleotides, the CDR3 is TGTGCCAGCAGTGAATTCAAAGGGACAGGGACTATAAGCAATCAGCCCCAGCATTTT. Residues: CASSEFKGTGTISNQPQHF.

This clone was detected only a few times. The V and J genes are TRBV18 and TRBJ1-4, with 9 bases matching TRBD1. The CDR3 spans 14 residues. Unmatched junction bases numbered 5, after V lost 4 bases and J lost 8 bases. Germline CDR1 is KGHSH and CDR2 is LQKENI. For the CDR3, the DNA is TGTGCCAGCTCACTATTGGGACAGGGCGAAAAACTGTTTTTT. Translation: CASSLLGQGEKLFF.

The rearrangement joins TRBV6-6 to TRBJ2-3, with 9 bases identical to TRBD2. This CDR3 comprises 15 residues. CDR1 is MNHNY and CDR2 is SVGAGI in the germline V gene (reference sequence). The junction had 7 bases not matched to a gene; V was cut back by 7 bases and J by 2 bases. This chain's CDR3 is CASMGAGGFTDTQYF. CDR3 nucleotides: TGTGCCAGCATGGGAGCGGGGGGTTTCACAGATACGCAGTATTTT.

The table lists this clone with a count of one. The rearrangement links TRBV11-2 to TRBJ1-1; 7 bases agree with TRBD1. V lost 2 bases and J lost 5; bases outside the gene matches: 8. Germline CDR1 reads SGHAT; CDR2 reads FQNNGV. The CDR3 has 15 residues. CDR3 in amino acids: CASSLTGERVTEAFF. In nucleotides, the CDR3 is TGTGCCAGCAGCTTAACAGGGGAGAGAGTAACTGAAGCTTTCTTT.

This clone was counted only a few times. V usage is TRBV4-3 and J usage is TRBJ2-3; 8 positions agree with TRBD1. CDR1 and CDR2 from the germline V gene are LGHNA and YSLEER. The J segment lost 4 bases and the V segment lost 2 bases, leaving 5 bases of the junction unmatched. This CDR3 comprises 15 residues. CDR3 nucleotides: TGCGCCAGCAGCCAAAGGCCAGGGGGCGCAGATACGCAGTATTTT. Amino acid sequence: CASSQRPGGADTQYF.